The present T cell receptor (beta chain) was sequenced within a study of OX40 agonist ivuxolimab in advanced cancers. Produced via immunoSEQ multiplex PCR; TCRdb's table is partial and in-frame only. The sample lists roughly 80,000 clones, approximately 86% occurring once. As concerns this clone: Antigen unknown.

The study, taken as a whole, reports: The study found that CD8+ T cells averaged more expanded clones than CD4+. The CD4+ and CD8+ T cells in the blood had expanded clonally by week 6 at 0.1 to 3.0 mg/kg.

J gave up 10 bases and V 3 bases, and 4 bases lay outside the gene matches. In germline, CDR1 is LGHNA, CDR2 YSLEER. The CDR3 sequence is 13 residues long. The chain combines TRBV4-3 with TRBJ2-1, with TRBD2 identical over 9 bases. The sequencing here drew on CD4+ or CD8+ T cells sorted from blood, taken in a trial of the OX40 agonist ivuxolimab. The TCR was taken from an adult with an advanced solid tumor such as melanoma, head and neck, liver or kidney cancer. CDR3 bases: TGCGCCAGCAGCCACGTGACTAGCGGAGAGCAGTTCTTC. It is translated as CASSHVTSGEQFF.